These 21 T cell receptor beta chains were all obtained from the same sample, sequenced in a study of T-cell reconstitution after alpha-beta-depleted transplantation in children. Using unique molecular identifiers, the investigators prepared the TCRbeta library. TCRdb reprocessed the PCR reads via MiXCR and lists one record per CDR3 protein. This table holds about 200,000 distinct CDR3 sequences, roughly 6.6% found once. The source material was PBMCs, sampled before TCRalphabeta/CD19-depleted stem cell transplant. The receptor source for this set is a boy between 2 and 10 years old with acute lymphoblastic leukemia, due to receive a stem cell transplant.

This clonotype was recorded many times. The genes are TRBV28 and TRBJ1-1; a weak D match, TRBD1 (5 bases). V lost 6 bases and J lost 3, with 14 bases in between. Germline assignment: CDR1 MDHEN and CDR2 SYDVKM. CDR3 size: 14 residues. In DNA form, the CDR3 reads TGTGCCAGCAGGCCGGGAGGCAGGGACACTGAAGCTTTCTTT. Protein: CASRPGGRDTEAFF.

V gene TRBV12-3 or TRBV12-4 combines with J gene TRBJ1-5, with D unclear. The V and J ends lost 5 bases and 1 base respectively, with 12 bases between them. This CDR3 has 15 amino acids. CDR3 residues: CASSPDGLSNQPQHF. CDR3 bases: TGTGCCAGCAGTCCGGACGGTTTGAGCAATCAGCCCCAGCATTTT.

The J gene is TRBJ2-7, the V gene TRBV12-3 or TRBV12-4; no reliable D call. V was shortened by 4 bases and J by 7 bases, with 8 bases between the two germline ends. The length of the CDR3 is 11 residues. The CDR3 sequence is CASSSALEQYF. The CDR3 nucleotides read TGTGCCAGCAGTTCGGCCCTGGAGCAGTACTTC.

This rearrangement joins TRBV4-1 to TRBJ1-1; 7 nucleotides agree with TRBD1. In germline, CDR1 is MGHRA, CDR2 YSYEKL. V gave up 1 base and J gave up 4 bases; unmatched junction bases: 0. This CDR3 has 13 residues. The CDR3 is CASSQGTGTEAFF. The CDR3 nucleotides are TGCGCCAGCAGCCAAGGGACAGGCACTGAAGCTTTCTTT.

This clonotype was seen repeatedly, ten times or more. The CDR3 sequence: CASSQEQRGETQYF. For the CDR3, the DNA is TGTGCCAGCAGCCAAGAACAGCGGGGAGAGACCCAGTACTTC. The V call is TRBV4-2, the J call TRBJ2-5; TRBD2 matches at 7 bases. Germline lookup yields CDR1 LGHNA and CDR2 YNFKEQ. The V segment lost 0 bases and the J segment 4 bases; nucleotides outside the gene matches: 2. The CDR3 has 14 residues.

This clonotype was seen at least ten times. The CDR3 nucleotides are TGTGCCAGCACCCGGGACTCAATCTACGAGCAGTACTTC. Amino acids: CASTRDSIYEQYF. V gene TRBV6-4 combines with J gene TRBJ2-7; maybe TRBD2 (6 bases). Between the trimmed V and J ends, which lost 7 bases and 3 bases, there was a span of 13 bases. CDR1 is MRHNA and CDR2 is SNTAGT in the germline V gene. The CDR3 has 13 amino acids.

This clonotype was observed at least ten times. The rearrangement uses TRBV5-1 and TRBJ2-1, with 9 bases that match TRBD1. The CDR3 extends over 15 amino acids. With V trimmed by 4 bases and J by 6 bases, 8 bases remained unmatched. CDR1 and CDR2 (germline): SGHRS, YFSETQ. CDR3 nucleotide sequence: TGCGCCAGCAGCCTCCGGGACAGGGAGCTCAATGAGCAGTTCTTC. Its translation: CASSLRDRELNEQFF.

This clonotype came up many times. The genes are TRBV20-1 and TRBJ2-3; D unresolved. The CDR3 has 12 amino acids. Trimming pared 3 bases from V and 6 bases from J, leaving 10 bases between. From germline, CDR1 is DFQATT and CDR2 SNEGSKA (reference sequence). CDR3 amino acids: CSASLLEDTQYF. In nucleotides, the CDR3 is TGCAGTGCTAGCCTCCTAGAGGATACGCAGTATTTT.

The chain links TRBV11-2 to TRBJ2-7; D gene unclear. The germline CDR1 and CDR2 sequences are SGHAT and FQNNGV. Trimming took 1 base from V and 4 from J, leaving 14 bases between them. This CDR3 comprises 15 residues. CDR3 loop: CASSLVAGSPYEQYF. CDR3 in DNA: TGTGCCAGCAGCTTAGTAGCAGGATCCCCTTACGAGCAGTACTTC.

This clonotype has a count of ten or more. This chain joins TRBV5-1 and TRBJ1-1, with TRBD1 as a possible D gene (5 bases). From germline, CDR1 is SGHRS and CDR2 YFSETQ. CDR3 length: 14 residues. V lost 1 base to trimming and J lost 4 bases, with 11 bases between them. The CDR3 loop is CASSLQGRSTEAFF. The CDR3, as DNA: TGCGCCAGCAGCTTGCAGGGTAGGAGCACTGAAGCTTTCTTT.

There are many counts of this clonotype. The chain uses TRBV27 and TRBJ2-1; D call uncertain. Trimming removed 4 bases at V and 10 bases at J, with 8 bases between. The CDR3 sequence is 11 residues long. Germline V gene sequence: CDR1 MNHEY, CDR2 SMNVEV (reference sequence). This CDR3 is CASSSGWEQFF. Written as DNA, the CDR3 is TGTGCCAGCAGTTCGGGTTGGGAGCAGTTCTTC.

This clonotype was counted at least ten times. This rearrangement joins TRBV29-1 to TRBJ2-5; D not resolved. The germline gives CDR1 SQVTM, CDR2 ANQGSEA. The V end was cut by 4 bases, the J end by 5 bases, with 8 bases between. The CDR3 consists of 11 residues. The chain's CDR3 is CSVGLAETQYF. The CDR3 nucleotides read TGCAGCGTTGGGCTGGCGGAGACCCAGTACTTC.

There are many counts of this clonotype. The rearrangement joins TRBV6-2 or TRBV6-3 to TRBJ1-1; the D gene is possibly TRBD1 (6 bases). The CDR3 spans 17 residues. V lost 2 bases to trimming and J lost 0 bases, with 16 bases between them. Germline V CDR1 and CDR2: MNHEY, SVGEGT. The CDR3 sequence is CASSYGPLGAMNTEAFF. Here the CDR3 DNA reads TGTGCCAGCAGTTACGGCCCCTTGGGGGCGATGAACACTGAAGCTTTCTTT.

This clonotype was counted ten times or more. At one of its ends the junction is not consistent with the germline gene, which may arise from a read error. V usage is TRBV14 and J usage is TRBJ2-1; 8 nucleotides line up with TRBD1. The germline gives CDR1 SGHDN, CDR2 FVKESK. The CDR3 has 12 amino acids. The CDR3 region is CASSQARDRREF. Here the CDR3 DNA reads TGTGCCAGCAGCCAAGCCCGGGACAGGAGGGAATTC. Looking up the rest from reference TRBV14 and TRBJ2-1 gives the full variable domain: EAGVTQFPSHSVIEKGQTVTLRCDPISGHDNLYWYRRVMGKEIKFLLHFVKESKQDESGMPNNRFLAERTGGTYSTLKVQPAELEDSGVYFCASSQARDRREFGPGTRLTVL.

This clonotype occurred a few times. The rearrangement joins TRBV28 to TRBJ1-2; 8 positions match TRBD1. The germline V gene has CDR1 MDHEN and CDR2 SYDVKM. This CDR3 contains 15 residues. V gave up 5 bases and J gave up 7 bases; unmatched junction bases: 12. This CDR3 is CASSLRDRPWVGYTF. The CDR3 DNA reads TGTGCCAGCAGTCTGCGGGACAGGCCGTGGGTTGGCTACACCTTC.

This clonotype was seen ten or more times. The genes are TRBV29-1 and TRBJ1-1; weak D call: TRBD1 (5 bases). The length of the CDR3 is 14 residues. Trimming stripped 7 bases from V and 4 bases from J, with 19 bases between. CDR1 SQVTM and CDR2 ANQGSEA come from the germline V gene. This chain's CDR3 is CSARAPGKGTEAFF. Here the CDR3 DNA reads TGCAGCGCGAGGGCCCCAGGGAAGGGCACTGAAGCTTTCTTT.

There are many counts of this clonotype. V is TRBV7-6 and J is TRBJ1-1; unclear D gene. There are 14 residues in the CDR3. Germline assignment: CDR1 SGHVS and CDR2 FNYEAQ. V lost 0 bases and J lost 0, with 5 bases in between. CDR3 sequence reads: CASSLAVVNTEAFF. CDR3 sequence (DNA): TGTGCCAGCAGCTTAGCGGTGGTGAACACTGAAGCTTTCTTT.

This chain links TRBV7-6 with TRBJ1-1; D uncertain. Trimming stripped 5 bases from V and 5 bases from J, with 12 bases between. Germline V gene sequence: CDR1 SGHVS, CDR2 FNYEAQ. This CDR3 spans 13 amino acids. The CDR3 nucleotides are TGTGCCAGCAGCCCGGACGTGGAGACTGAAGCTTTCTTT. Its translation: CASSPDVETEAFF.

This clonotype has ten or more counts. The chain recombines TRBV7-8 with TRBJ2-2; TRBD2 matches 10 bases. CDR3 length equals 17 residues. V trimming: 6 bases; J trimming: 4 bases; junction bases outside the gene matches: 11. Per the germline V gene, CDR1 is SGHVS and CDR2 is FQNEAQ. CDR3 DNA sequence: TGTGCCAGCAGTCGGGTAGCGGGGGGTACCCCCACCGGGGAGCTGTTTTTT. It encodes CASSRVAGGTPTGELFF.

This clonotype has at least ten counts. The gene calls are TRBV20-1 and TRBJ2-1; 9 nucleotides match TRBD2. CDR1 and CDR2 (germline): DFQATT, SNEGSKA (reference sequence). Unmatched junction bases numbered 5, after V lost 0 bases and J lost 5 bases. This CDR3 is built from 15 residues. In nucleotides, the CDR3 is TGCAGTGCTAGAGAGACTAGCGGAGGGGACAATGAGCAGTTCTTC. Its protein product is CSARETSGGDNEQFF.

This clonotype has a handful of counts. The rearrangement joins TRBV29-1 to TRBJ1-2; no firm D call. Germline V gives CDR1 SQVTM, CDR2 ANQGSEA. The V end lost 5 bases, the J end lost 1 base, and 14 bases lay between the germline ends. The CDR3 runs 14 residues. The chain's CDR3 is CSVRRFNRNYGYTF. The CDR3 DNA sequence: TGCAGCGTTAGAAGATTTAACCGTAACTATGGCTACACCTTC.